This is a list of T cell receptor beta chains from one sample in a study of T cells in Graves' hyperthyroidism and ophthalmopathy. TCRdb fed the multiplex PCR reads into MiXCR, producing one record per CDR3 protein. The sample carries about 380,000 distinct CDR3 sequences, roughly 14% recorded once. The sequenced sample consisted of blood. Receptors were obtained from a man aged 25 to 40 with Graves' hyperthyroidism that later progressed to Graves' ophthalmopathy. Both conserved end residues are part of each CDR3. The D gene is left open where the match is weak. A row's size may be missing; if present it is once, few, many or a size class.

clone size	V gene	D gene	J gene	CDR3 DNA	CDR3 protein
NA	TRBV10-3	NA	TRBJ2-7	TGTGCCATCAGTGACGGGGATTCCTACGAGCAGTACTTC	CAISDGDSYEQYF
many	TRBV18	NA	TRBJ2-6	TGTGCCAGCTCACCCGGGATGTTTGGGGCCAACGTCCTGACTTTC	CASSPGMFGANVLTF
many	TRBV11-2	NA	TRBJ1-1	TGTGCCAGCAGCTTAGGTAGGGGGTATGTCACTGAAGCTTTCTTT	CASSLGRGYVTEAFF
many	TRBV30	NA	TRBJ2-3	TGTGCCTGGAGTGTTGGGTATACGCAGTATTTT	CAWSVGYTQYF
NA	TRBV6-1	NA	TRBJ1-6	TGTGCCAGCAGTGCCTCAGGCGACTATAATTCACCCCTCCACTTT	CASSASGDYNSPLHF
NA	TRBV15	NA	TRBJ2-3	TGTGCCACCAGCAGAGATCAGGGTAGCACAGATACGCAGTATTTT	CATSRDQGSTDTQYF
many	TRBV7-9	NA	TRBJ1-5	TGTGCCAGCAGCTTAGGGTACGGGGATGGGCCCCAGCATTTT	CASSLGYGDGPQHF
many	TRBV6-1	NA	TRBJ1-5	TGTGCCAGCAGTGAAGCCCTTTCCAGATTGCCCCAGCATTTT	CASSEALSRLPQHF
many	TRBV2	NA	TRBJ2-1	TGTGCCAGCAGTGATGTAAGGGGGGGGTACAATGAGCAGTTCTTC	CASSDVRGGYNEQFF
few	TRBV10-1	TRBD2	TRBJ2-2	TGCGCCAGCAGTGAGTGGGTTGGTAGCGGGGGCCTGAACACCGGGGAGCTGTTTTTT	CASSEWVGSGGLNTGELFF
many	TRBV6-1	TRBD2	TRBJ2-5	TGTGCCAGCAGTCAGTATTTTGGAGCGGGGTACCAAGAGACCCAGTACTTC	CASSQYFGAGYQETQYF
NA	TRBV20-1	NA	TRBJ2-3	TGCAGTGCTAGAGAAGACTCTAGCACAGATACGCAGTATTTT	CSAREDSSTDTQYF
few	TRBV6-1	NA	TRBJ1-5	TGTGCCAGCAGTGGAGGGCAGGTCCGGAATCAGCCCCAGCATTTT	CASSGGQVRNQPQHF
few	TRBV5-1	TRBD2	TRBJ2-1	TGCGCCAGCAGCTTGGGTAGCGGGGGGGCCGGTGAGCAGTTCTTC	CASSLGSGGAGEQFF
few	TRBV20-1	NA	TRBJ2-4	TGCAGTGCTCAACTAGTAGCCAAAAACATTCAGTACTTC	CSAQLVAKNIQYF
NA	TRBV24-1	NA	TRBJ2-3	TGTGCCACCAGTGACCCCGGGCGGCAGGGGGGTACGCAGTATTTT	CATSDPGRQGGTQYF
NA	TRBV19	TRBD1	TRBJ1-1	TGTGCCAGTATTAATACGGGACAGTCCCCCGTCGACACTGAAGCTTTCTTT	CASINTGQSPVDTEAFF
few	TRBV12-3/TRBV12-4	TRBD1	TRBJ2-1	TGTGCCAGCACCTGGACAGGGGGCTTGAACAATGAGCAGTTCTTC	CASTWTGGLNNEQFF